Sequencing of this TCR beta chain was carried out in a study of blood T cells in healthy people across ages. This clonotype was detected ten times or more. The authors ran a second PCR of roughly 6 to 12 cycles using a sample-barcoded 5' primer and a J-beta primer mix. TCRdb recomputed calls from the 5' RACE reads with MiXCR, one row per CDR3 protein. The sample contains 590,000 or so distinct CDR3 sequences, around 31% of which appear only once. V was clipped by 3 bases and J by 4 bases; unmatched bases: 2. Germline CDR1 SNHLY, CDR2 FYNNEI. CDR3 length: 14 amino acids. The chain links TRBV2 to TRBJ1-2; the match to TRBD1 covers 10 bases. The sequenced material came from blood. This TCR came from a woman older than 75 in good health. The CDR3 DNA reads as TGTGCCAGCAGTGAGGACAGGGGGGCCTATGGCTACACCTTC. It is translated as CASSEDRGAYGYTF.